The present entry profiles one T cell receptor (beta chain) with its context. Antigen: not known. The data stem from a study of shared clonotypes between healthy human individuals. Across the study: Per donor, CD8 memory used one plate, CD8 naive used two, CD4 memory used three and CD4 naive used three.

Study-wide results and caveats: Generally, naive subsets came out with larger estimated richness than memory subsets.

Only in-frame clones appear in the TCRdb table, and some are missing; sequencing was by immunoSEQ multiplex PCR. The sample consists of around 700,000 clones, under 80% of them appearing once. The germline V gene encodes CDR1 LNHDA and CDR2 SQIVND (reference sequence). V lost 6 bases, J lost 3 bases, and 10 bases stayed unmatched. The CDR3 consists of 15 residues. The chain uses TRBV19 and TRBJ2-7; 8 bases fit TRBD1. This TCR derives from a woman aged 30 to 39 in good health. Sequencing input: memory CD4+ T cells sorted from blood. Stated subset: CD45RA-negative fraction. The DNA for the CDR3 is TGTGCCAGTAGGTTGGGACAGGATCACCTCTACGAGCAGTACTTC. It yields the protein CASRLGQDHLYEQYF.